This passage covers 27 T cell receptor beta chains from one sample sequenced in a study of T cell responses to AZD1222 COVID-19 vaccine. Clones were sequenced by immunoSEQ multiplex PCR, and TCRdb holds only the in-frame ones, with some missing. The data show around 150,000 clones, 94% seen once. The specimen comprised peripheral blood, sampled on day 0 of AZD1222 vaccination. The receptor source for this set is an adult in good health.

The V and J genes are TRBV30 and TRBJ1-6; 7 nucleotides line up with TRBD1. Germline V gives CDR1 GTSNPN, CDR2 SVGIG (reference sequence). The CDR3 has 13 amino acids. V lost 0 bases to trimming and J lost 7 bases; unmatched junction nucleotides: 0. The CDR3 loop reads CAWSVQGNSPLHF. In DNA form, the CDR3 reads TGTGCCTGGAGTGTACAGGGGAATTCACCCCTCCACTTT.

The chain joins TRBV24-1 to TRBJ2-3; D perhaps matches TRBD1 (6 bases). Germline CDR1 is KGHDR and CDR2 is SFDVKD. The CDR3 runs 14 residues. Trimming left V 4 bases short and J 2 bases short, with 9 bases between. CDR3 DNA: TGTGCCACCAGTGAATCAGGGGACACAGATACGCAGTATTTT. Its translation is CATSESGDTDTQYF.

The V call is TRBV10-2, the J call TRBJ1-5; unclear D gene. V dropped 3 bases and J dropped 6 bases, with 6 bases sitting between them. Germline V lookup: CDR1 WSHSY, CDR2 SAAADI. CDR3 size: 12 residues. The CDR3 bases are TGCGCCAGCAGTGAATGGGTTCAGCCCCAGCATTTT. Translating it yields CASSEWVQPQHF.

This rearrangement joins TRBV5-6 to TRBJ2-7; D ambiguous. Trimming took off 2 bases at V and 0 bases at J, with 12 bases between the two ends. The length of the CDR3 is 15 residues. From germline, CDR1 is SGHDT and CDR2 YYEEEE. DNA for the CDR3: TGTGCCAGCAGCTTCTACCCGGCCAGCTCCTACGAGCAGTACGTC. Protein product: CASSFYPASSYEQYV.

This rearrangement joins TRBV7-2 to TRBJ1-5; TRBD1 aligns across 7 bases. Germline loops: CDR1 SGHTA, CDR2 FQGNSA. This CDR3 comprises 14 residues. V gave up 7 bases and J gave up 3 bases; unmatched junction bases: 6. The CDR3 here is CASKVDRVNQPQHF. Here the CDR3 DNA reads TGTGCCAGCAAAGTTGACAGGGTCAATCAGCCCCAGCATTTT.

This chain connects TRBV6-2 or TRBV6-3 to TRBJ2-6; D gene ambiguous. The length of the CDR3 is 15 residues. The germline V and J ends were trimmed by 4 bases and 0 bases, with 7 bases remaining between them. Per the germline V gene, CDR1 is MNHEY and CDR2 is SVGEGT. The CDR3 region is CASSSGSSGANVLTF. CDR3 coding DNA: TGTGCCAGCAGTTCAGGTTCCTCTGGGGCCAACGTCCTGACTTTC.

The genes are TRBV5-1 and TRBJ2-2; no clear D gene. Trimming left V 4 bases short and J 8 bases short, with 15 bases between. The CDR3 is 14 residues long. In germline, CDR1 is SGHRS, CDR2 YFSETQ. The CDR3 is CASSPTPGQGELFF. CDR3 nucleotide sequence: TGCGCCAGCAGCCCGACTCCGGGCCAAGGGGAGCTGTTTTTT.

This chain links TRBV7-9 with TRBJ2-2; 9 nucleotides line up with TRBD2. The CDR3 extends over 17 amino acids. The V gene's germline CDR1 is SEHNR and CDR2 FQNEAQ (reference sequence). V lost 5 bases and J lost 6; bases outside the gene matches: 13. This CDR3 is CASSHSAGGPGAGELFF. DNA of the CDR3: TGTGCCAGCAGCCACAGCGCGGGAGGGCCGGGCGCCGGGGAGCTGTTTTTT. The full variable domain, completed using reference TRBV7-9 and TRBJ2-2, is DTGVSQNPRHKITKRGQNVTFRCDPISEHNRLYWYRQTLGQGPEFLTYFQNEAQLEKSRLLSDRFSAERPKGSFSTLEIQRTEQGDSAMYLCASSHSAGGPGAGELFFGEGSRLTVL.

The genes are TRBV3-1 (or the pseudogene TRBV3-2) and TRBJ1-2; D gene uncertain. Trimming took 1 base from V and 5 from J, leaving 5 bases between them. CDR1 is LGHDT and CDR2 is YNNKEL in the germline V gene (reference sequence). This CDR3 is 12 amino acids long. CDR3 residues: CASSQVKYGYTF. The CDR3 region has the DNA TGTGCCAGCAGCCAAGTCAAGTATGGCTACACCTTC.

This clone was seen a few times. The chain is built from TRBV18 and TRBJ1-1; D is ambiguous. V was trimmed by 0 bases and J by 0 bases, leaving 2 bases between them. The CDR3 runs 13 residues. Germline CDR1 and CDR2: KGHSH and LQKENI. CDR3 protein: CASSPPVNTEAFF. CDR3 in DNA: TGTGCCAGCTCACCACCAGTGAACACTGAAGCTTTCTTT.

This sequence joins TRBV9 and TRBJ2-2; tentatively, D is TRBD1 (6 bases). The length of the CDR3 is 17 residues. V lost 0 bases and J 1 base, leaving 13 bases between the germline ends. Germline assignment: CDR1 SGDLS and CDR2 YYNGEE. The CDR3 bases are TGTGCCAGCAGCGTAGACAGGGAGAACTTGAACACCGGGGAGCTGTTTTTT. This gives the protein CASSVDRENLNTGELFF.

Only one count was recorded for this clone. The chain couples TRBV6-5 to TRBJ1-2; maybe TRBD1 (5 bases). Trimming pared 0 bases from V and 6 bases from J, leaving 8 bases between. This CDR3 contains 13 residues. Germline V CDR1 and CDR2: MNHEY, SVGAGI. CDR3 amino acids: CASSYSWGHGYTF. CDR3 nucleotide sequence: TGTGCCAGCAGTTACTCGTGGGGACATGGCTACACCTTC.

This chain connects TRBV20-1 to TRBJ1-5, with no clear D. The CDR3 runs to 14 residues. Germline V gives CDR1 DFQATT, CDR2 SNEGSKA (reference sequence). With 3 bases removed from V and 7 bases from J, the gap between germline ends came to 16 bases. CDR3 DNA sequence: TGCAGTGCTAGTATTGGGTGGGTCGGACAGCCCCAGCATTTT. Protein sequence: CSASIGWVGQPQHF.

V gene TRBV7-2 combines with J gene TRBJ2-1; 7 bases are a match to TRBD1. The CDR3 has 14 residues. Germline V lookup: CDR1 SGHTA, CDR2 FQGNSA. The junction had 6 bases not matched to a gene; V was cut back by 5 bases and J by 5 bases. Here the CDR3 DNA reads TGTGCCAGCAGCCTGGGGACAGTAAACAATGAGCAGTTCTTC. Its protein is CASSLGTVNNEQFF.

The genes are TRBV4-2 and TRBJ1-2; tentatively, D is TRBD1 (5 bases). This CDR3 is built from 17 residues. Germline-derived CDR1 and CDR2 are LGHNA and YNFKEQ. The V and J ends lost 1 base and 1 base respectively, with 16 bases between them. CDR3 coding DNA: TGTGCCAGCAGCCAAGGGGACGTAGTGGAGGGTAACTATGGCTACACCTTC. Translation: CASSQGDVVEGNYGYTF.

This clone was counted a single time. The chain employs TRBV4-2 and TRBJ1-2; TRBD1 matches at 8 bases. This CDR3 comprises 15 residues. CDR1 and CDR2 from the germline V gene are LGHNA and YNFKEQ. The J segment lost 2 bases and the V segment lost 0 bases, leaving 2 bases of the junction unmatched. The CDR3 bases are TGTGCCAGCAGCCAAGAAACAGGGGGGAACTATGGCTACACCTTC. Its translation: CASSQETGGNYGYTF.

The V and J genes are TRBV19 and TRBJ1-1, with TRBD1 matching over 9 bases. This CDR3 has 14 residues. Germline V gene sequence: CDR1 LNHDA, CDR2 SQIVND (reference sequence). V dropped 6 bases and J dropped 3; count of bases not matched to a gene: 5. The CDR3 is CASSPTGGHTEAFF. In nucleotides, the CDR3 is TGTGCCAGTAGCCCAACAGGGGGCCACACTGAAGCTTTCTTT.

The CDR3 spells CASSLGGTEPSSYEQYV. In nucleotides, the CDR3 is TGTGCCAGCAGCTTAGGGGGCACAGAACCCAGCTCCTACGAGCAGTACGTC. The gene calls are TRBV7-9 and TRBJ2-7; D may be TRBD1 (5 bases). In germline, CDR1 is SEHNR, CDR2 FQNEAQ (reference sequence). Trimming cost V 1 base and J 0 bases, with 16 bases left between them. The CDR3 totals 17 residues.

The count of this clone is one. The gene calls are TRBV5-1 and TRBJ1-6; TRBD1 matches at 8 bases. This CDR3 contains 14 residues. Germline loops: CDR1 SGHRS, CDR2 YFSETQ. Germline trimming cut 5 bases from V and 10 bases from J; bases unmatched to any gene: 8. The CDR3 here is CASRSGQGPSPLHF. CDR3 nucleotide sequence: TGCGCCAGCAGATCAGGACAGGGTCCCTCACCCCTCCACTTT.

J is TRBJ1-2 and V is TRBV7-3, with D uncertain. V lost 5 bases and J lost 0, with 13 bases in between. The CDR3 loop spans 15 amino acids. Germline loops: CDR1 SGHTA, CDR2 FQGTGA. CDR3 bases: TGTGCCAGCAGCCAAACTTCCGGGACTAACTATGGCTACACCTTC. Amino acids: CASSQTSGTNYGYTF.

The rearrangement joins TRBV5-5 to TRBJ2-7, with D possibly called TRBD1 or TRBD2 (5 bases each). V lost 0 bases to trimming and J lost 6 bases, with 10 bases between them. The CDR3 runs 13 residues. Per germline, CDR1 SGHKS and CDR2 YYEKEE (reference sequence). The CDR3 DNA follows: TGTGCCAGCAGCTTGGTAGATGGGGGCGAGCAGTACGTC. Translation gives CASSLVDGGEQYV.

The chain recombines TRBV6-4 with TRBJ2-3, with D hard to call. Germline V gives CDR1 MRHNA, CDR2 SNTAGT. The V gene lost 0 bases and the J gene lost 8 bases, with 9 bases spanning the gap. The CDR3 consists of 13 residues. Here the CDR3 DNA reads TGTGCCAGCAGTGACTCCCCCCTTGCTACGCAGTATTTT. This gives the protein CASSDSPLATQYF.

This clone has just one count. Within the sample, other DNA sequences also encode this same CDR3. The rearrangement uses TRBV19 and TRBJ1-5; D is undetermined. Trimming cost V 8 bases and J 4 bases, with 9 bases left between them. CDR3 length: 12 residues. CDR1 and CDR2 (germline): LNHDA, SQIVND (reference sequence). CDR3 in DNA: TGTGCCAGTTCTCGGGGTAATCAGCCCCAGCATTTT. Its translation: CASSRGNQPQHF.

This clone was counted once. The chain uses TRBV7-2 and TRBJ1-2, with D possibly being TRBD1 (5 bases). Germline V gene data show CDR1 as SGHTA and CDR2 as FQGNSA. The CDR3 spans 14 residues. Deletions cut 1 base from V and 4 bases from J, with 10 bases between. CDR3 in amino acids: CASSLGQGGYGYTF. The CDR3 DNA reads TGTGCCAGCAGCTTAGGGCAGGGTGGCTATGGCTACACCTTC.

The V and J genes are TRBV5-1 and TRBJ2-1; 8 bases align to TRBD2. V lost 0 bases, J lost 5 bases, and 7 bases stayed unmatched. CDR1 is SGHRS, CDR2 YFSETQ, per germline. This CDR3 contains 16 residues. As DNA, the CDR3 is TGCGCCAGCAGCTTGGAATGGCGGGGGGCCCACAATGAGCAGTTCTTC. This gives the protein CASSLEWRGAHNEQFF.

This sequence joins TRBV11-2 and TRBJ1-3; D may be TRBD1 (6 bases). The ends were cut back, 5 bases at V and 1 base at J, with 9 bases in the middle. The CDR3 runs to 14 residues. Germline loops: CDR1 SGHAT, CDR2 FQNNGV. CDR3 sequence: CASSQGQSGNTIYF. The CDR3 DNA is TGTGCCAGCAGCCAAGGACAGTCTGGAAACACCATATATTTT.

J is TRBJ2-2 and V is TRBV4-2, with D possibly matching TRBD2 (6 bases). Germline-derived CDR1 and CDR2 are LGHNA and YNFKEQ. CDR3 length: 15 residues. The germline V and J ends were trimmed by 0 bases and 7 bases, with 12 bases remaining between them. This CDR3 reads CASSQEARESGELFF. CDR3 coding DNA: TGTGCCAGCAGCCAAGAAGCCCGGGAGAGCGGGGAGCTGTTTTTT.